The 16 T cell receptor beta chains below come from one sample, sequenced in a study of beta chain features in type 1 diabetes. Study findings and constraints: Type 1 diabetes patients showed a moderate but significant shortening of TCRB CDR3s in all four CD4+ subsets.

The investigators reverse transcribed all of the isolated RNA, so they sequenced expressed TCRB transcripts. The method was immunoSEQ multiplex PCR; TCRdb's version includes in-frame clones alone and lacks a portion of them. Seen here are around 160,000 clones, roughly 8% observed once, and the top ten hold around 0.5%. What these receptors recognize is not known. The sequenced sample consisted of central memory CD4+ T cells from blood. These receptors were obtained from a woman between 18 and 29 years old with type 1 diabetes.

This clone was counted between two and nine times. The gene calls are TRBV7-2 and TRBJ1-2; D is uncertain. This CDR3 region has 13 residues. The germline gives CDR1 SGHTA, CDR2 FQGNSA. The germline V and J ends were trimmed by 2 bases and 3 bases, with 7 bases remaining between them. For the CDR3, the DNA is TGTGCCAGCAGCTTAACTCAAGACTATGGCTACACCTTC. This sequence encodes CASSLTQDYGYTF.

The chain employs TRBV6-4 and TRBJ1-1; D possibly corresponds to TRBD1 (6 bases). Germline V lookup: CDR1 MRHNA, CDR2 SNTAGT. The germline V and J ends were trimmed by 10 bases and 5 bases, with 26 bases remaining between them. The CDR3 extends over 16 amino acids. The CDR3 DNA follows: TGTGCCACGAAACTCCGGGACACTGATAACACTACTGAAGCTTTCTTT. Protein: CATKLRDTDNTTEAFF.

In this sample, this clone turned up a few times. The chain uses TRBV20-1 and TRBJ2-7, with D tentatively TRBD2 (5 bases). Between the trimmed V and J ends, which lost 6 bases and 4 bases, there was a span of 10 bases. Germline-derived CDR1 and CDR2 are DFQATT and SNEGSKA (reference sequence). The CDR3 is 11 amino acids. The CDR3 here is CSAPEGYEQYF. The CDR3 bases are TGCAGTGCCCCAGAGGGTTACGAGCAGTACTTC.

This clone was counted only a few times. The chain couples TRBV6-5 to TRBJ2-1; 12 bases align to TRBD2. Germline values: CDR1 MNHEY, CDR2 SVGAGI. The length of the CDR3 is 15 residues. Trimming at V came to 6 bases and at J to 9 bases, leaving 9 bases not matched to a gene. Written as DNA, the CDR3 is TGTGCCAGCAGGTTCCTAGCGGGGGGGCTCGGTGAGCAGTTCTTC. Encoded protein: CASRFLAGGLGEQFF.

The J gene is TRBJ1-2, the V gene TRBV6-6; D ambiguous. This CDR3 comprises 13 residues. Germline-derived CDR1 and CDR2 are MNHNY and SVGAGI (reference sequence). V was trimmed by 7 bases and J by 3 bases, leaving 12 bases between them. This CDR3 reads CASTHSRDYGYTF. CDR3 in DNA: TGTGCCAGCACCCACAGTAGAGACTATGGCTACACCTTC.

The chain recombines TRBV5-1 with TRBJ2-1; the D gene is possibly TRBD2 (5 bases). Per germline, CDR1 SGHRS and CDR2 YFSETQ. Trimming shortened V by 4 bases and J by 2 bases, and 13 bases separated the two germline ends. The CDR3 is 15 amino acids. The CDR3 loop is CASSPRGETYNEQFF. The CDR3 DNA reads TGCGCCAGCAGCCCACGGGGAGAAACCTACAATGAGCAGTTCTTC. The whole variable domain, filled in from reference TRBV5-1 and TRBJ2-1, reads KAGVTQTPRYLIKTRGQQVTLSCSPISGHRSVSWYQQTPGQGLQFLFEYFSETQRNKGNFPGRFSGRQFSNSRSEMNVSTLELGDSALYLCASSPRGETYNEQFFGPGTRLTVL.

CDR3 sequence: CASSQRWALDMASGQPQHF. As DNA, the CDR3 is TGCGCCAGCAGTCAACGTTGGGCTTTGGACATGGCCTCAGGGCAGCCCCAGCATTTT. The V call is TRBV23-1, the J call TRBJ1-5; perhaps TRBD1 as D (5 bases). TRBV23-1 is reported as an ORF; its role is uncertain. CDR3 length: 19 residues. Between the trimmed V and J ends, which lost 2 bases and 7 bases, there was a span of 27 bases.

V gene TRBV11-2 combines with J gene TRBJ2-5; TRBD2 agrees at 8 bases. Germline assignment: CDR1 SGHAT and CDR2 FQNNGV. Unmatched junction bases numbered 7, after V lost 0 bases and J lost 1 base. The CDR3 is made up of 17 amino acids. The CDR3 DNA follows: TGTGCCAGCAGCTTAGAGAGAGTAGCGGGGAGCCAAGAGACCCAGTACTTC. Translated: CASSLERVAGSQETQYF.

This chain connects TRBV28 to TRBJ2-3; weak D call: TRBD2 (6 bases). The V gene's germline CDR1 is MDHEN and CDR2 SYDVKM. V gave up 8 bases and J gave up 0 bases, with 9 bases separating them. The CDR3 runs to 13 residues. CDR3 sequence: CASGGISTDTQYF. DNA of the CDR3: TGTGCCAGCGGAGGGATTAGCACAGATACGCAGTATTTT.

This clone was counted only a few times. The CDR3 DNA reads TGTGCCAGCAGCTTGGCCATGAACACTGAAGCTTTCTTT. Translated, it gives CASSLAMNTEAFF. The chain is built from TRBV7-9 and TRBJ1-1; D gene ambiguous. The CDR3 sequence is 13 residues long. Germline V gene lookup returns CDR1 SEHNR and CDR2 FQNEAQ (reference sequence). Trimming removed 3 bases at V and 0 bases at J, with 5 bases between.

DNA of the CDR3: TGTGCCAGCCGCCCGACTAGCGGGAGCCAGACCCAGTACTTC. This encodes CASRPTSGSQTQYF. This rearrangement joins TRBV7-3 to TRBJ2-5; TRBD2 aligns across 12 bases. Germline values: CDR1 SGHTA, CDR2 FQGTGA. Trimming at V came to 8 bases and at J to 6 bases, leaving 7 bases not matched to a gene. The CDR3 covers 14 residues.

By share, this clone counts as medium-sized. V usage is TRBV7-9 and J usage is TRBJ2-3; TRBD2 matches 11 bases. The CDR3 spans 16 residues. Germline trimming cut 4 bases from V and 3 bases from J; bases unmatched to any gene: 6. CDR1 and CDR2 from the germline V gene are SEHNR and FQNEAQ (reference sequence). The CDR3 is CASSSSGGSATDTQYF. The CDR3, as DNA: TGTGCCAGCAGCTCTAGCGGGGGGTCTGCTACAGATACGCAGTATTTT.

The chain carries TRBV27 and TRBJ2-7; 12 bases are a match to TRBD1. CDR1 MNHEY and CDR2 SMNVEV come from the germline V gene (reference sequence). V shed 4 bases, J shed 1 base, and the junction held 8 bases outside the gene matches. The CDR3 has 17 amino acids. Here the CDR3 DNA reads TGTGCCAGCAGTTCACTGGGACAGGGGGCGCGGTCCTACGAGCAGTACTTC. It yields the protein CASSSLGQGARSYEQYF.

In this sample, this clone turned up a few times. This chain uses TRBV14 with TRBJ2-4, with 9 bases aligning to TRBD2. This CDR3 region has 17 residues. V lost 2 bases and J lost 0; bases outside the gene matches: 5. The germline V gene has CDR1 SGHDN and CDR2 FVKESK. CDR3 bases: TGTGCCAGCAGCCAAATCGCGGGAGGGGGAGCCAAAAACATTCAGTACTTC. Translated: CASSQIAGGGAKNIQYF.

There are a few counts of this clone. The rearrangement uses TRBV6-5 and TRBJ1-5; D gene uncertain. The V end was cut by 0 bases, the J end by 4 bases, with 7 bases between. This CDR3 region has 14 residues. Germline loops: CDR1 MNHEY, CDR2 SVGAGI. In nucleotides, the CDR3 is TGTGCCAGCAGTTACTCGGGCCGGAATCAGCCCCAGCATTTT. Translated: CASSYSGRNQPQHF.

This chain links TRBV11-2 with TRBJ1-2; 8 bases line up with TRBD1. J lost 8 bases, V lost 5 bases, and 13 bases had no gene match. Germline values: CDR1 SGHAT, CDR2 FQNNGV. The CDR3 totals 15 residues. CDR3 region: CASSTLKQQGEGYTF. DNA of the CDR3: TGTGCCAGCAGCACTTTGAAACAACAGGGGGAGGGCTACACCTTC.